This T cell receptor (beta chain) was found in a study of T cell responses to AZD1222 COVID-19 vaccine. Findings and limits, study-wide: Of the AZD1222 recipients, only 5 or 6 were seropositive at baseline.

The data were produced by immunoSEQ multiplex PCR, yet TCRdb's version contains in-frame clones alone and is incomplete. The top ten hold 7% to 9% of the sample, which has some 120,000 clones, 65% to 90% seen once. CDR1 is SGHVS, CDR2 FQNEAQ, per germline. The CDR3 contains 16 residues. V was trimmed by 2 bases and J by 7 bases, leaving 17 bases between them. In the case of this clone: The antigen is not known.

The TCR sequence derives from an adult in good health. V usage is TRBV7-8 and J usage is TRBJ2-2; D perhaps matches TRBD1 (5 bases). The source material was peripheral blood, sampled on day 0 of AZD1222 vaccination. The DNA for the CDR3 is TGTGCCAGCAGCTTAATCGGGCTAGTGGGGCGCGGGGAGCTGTTTTTT. This codes for CASSLIGLVGRGELFF.